This T cell receptor (beta chain) was recorded in a study of monozygotic twins with inflammatory bowel disease. The CDR3 is 15 residues long. Germline-derived CDR1 and CDR2 are SGHTA and FQGNSA. TCRdb re-called the 5' RACE reads; one entry per CDR3 protein, DNA not given. This listing includes about 380,000 distinct CDR3 sequences. The source of this sequence is a human donor with ulcerative colitis or Crohn's disease, or a healthy co-twin of an affected twin (not recorded which). V is TRBV7-2 and J is TRBJ2-3. What was sequenced was blood. The CDR3 region is CASSLSPRSTDTQYF.